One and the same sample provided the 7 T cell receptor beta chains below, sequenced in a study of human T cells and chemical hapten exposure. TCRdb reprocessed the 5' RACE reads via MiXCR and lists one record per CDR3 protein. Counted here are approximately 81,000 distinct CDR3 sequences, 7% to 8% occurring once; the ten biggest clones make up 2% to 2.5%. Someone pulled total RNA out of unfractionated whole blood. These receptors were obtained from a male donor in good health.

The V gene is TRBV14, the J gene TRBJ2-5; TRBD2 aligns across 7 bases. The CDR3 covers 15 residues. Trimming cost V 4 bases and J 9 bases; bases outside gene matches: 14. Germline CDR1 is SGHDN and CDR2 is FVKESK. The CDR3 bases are TGTGCCAGCAGCCCAAAAGCGGGGCCCTTGGTGGCCCAGTACTTC. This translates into CASSPKAGPLVAQYF. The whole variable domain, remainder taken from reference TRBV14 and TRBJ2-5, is EAGVTQFPSHSVIEKGQTVTLRCDPISGHDNLYWYRRVMGKEIKFLLHFVKESKQDESGMPNNRFLAERTGGTYSTLKVQPAELEDSGVYFCASSPKAGPLVAQYFGPGTRLLVL.

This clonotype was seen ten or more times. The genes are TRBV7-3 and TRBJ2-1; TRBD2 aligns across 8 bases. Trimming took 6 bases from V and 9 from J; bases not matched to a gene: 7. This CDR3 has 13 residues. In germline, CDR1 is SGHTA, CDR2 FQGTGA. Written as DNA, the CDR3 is TGTGCCAGCAGTGCAAGCGGGGGTGGTGAGCAGTTCTTC. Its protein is CASSASGGGEQFF.

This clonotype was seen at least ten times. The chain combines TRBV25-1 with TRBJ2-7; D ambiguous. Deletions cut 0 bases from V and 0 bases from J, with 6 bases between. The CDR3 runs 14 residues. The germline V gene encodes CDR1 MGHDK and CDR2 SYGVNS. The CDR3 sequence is CASSEYAGSYEQYF. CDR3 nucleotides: TGTGCCAGCAGTGAATATGCAGGCTCCTACGAGCAGTACTTC.

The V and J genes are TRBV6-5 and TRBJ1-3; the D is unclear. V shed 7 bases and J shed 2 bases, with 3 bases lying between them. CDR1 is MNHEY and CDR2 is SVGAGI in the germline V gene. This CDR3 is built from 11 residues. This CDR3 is CASTAGNTIYF. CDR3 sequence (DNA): TGTGCCAGCACGGCTGGAAACACCATATATTTT.

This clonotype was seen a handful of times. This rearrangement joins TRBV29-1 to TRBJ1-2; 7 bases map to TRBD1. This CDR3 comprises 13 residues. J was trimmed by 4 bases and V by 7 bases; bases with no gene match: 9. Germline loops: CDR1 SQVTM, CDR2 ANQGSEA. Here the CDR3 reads CSATGPQLYGYTF. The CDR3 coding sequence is TGCAGCGCGACAGGGCCTCAACTCTATGGCTACACCTTC.

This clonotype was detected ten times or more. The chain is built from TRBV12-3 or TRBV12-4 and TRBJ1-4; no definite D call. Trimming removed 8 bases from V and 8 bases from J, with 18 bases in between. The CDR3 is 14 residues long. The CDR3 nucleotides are TGTGCCAGCTCGCAGTCTTCACCGCCGGAAAAACTGTTTTTT. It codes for CASSQSSPPEKLFF.

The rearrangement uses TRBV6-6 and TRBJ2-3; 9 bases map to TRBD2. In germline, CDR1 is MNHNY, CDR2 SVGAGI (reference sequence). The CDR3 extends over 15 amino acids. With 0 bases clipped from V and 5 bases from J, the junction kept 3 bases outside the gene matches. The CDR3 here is CASSYSRGGRDTQYF. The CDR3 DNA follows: TGTGCCAGCAGTTACTCGCGGGGGGGCCGAGATACGCAGTATTTT.